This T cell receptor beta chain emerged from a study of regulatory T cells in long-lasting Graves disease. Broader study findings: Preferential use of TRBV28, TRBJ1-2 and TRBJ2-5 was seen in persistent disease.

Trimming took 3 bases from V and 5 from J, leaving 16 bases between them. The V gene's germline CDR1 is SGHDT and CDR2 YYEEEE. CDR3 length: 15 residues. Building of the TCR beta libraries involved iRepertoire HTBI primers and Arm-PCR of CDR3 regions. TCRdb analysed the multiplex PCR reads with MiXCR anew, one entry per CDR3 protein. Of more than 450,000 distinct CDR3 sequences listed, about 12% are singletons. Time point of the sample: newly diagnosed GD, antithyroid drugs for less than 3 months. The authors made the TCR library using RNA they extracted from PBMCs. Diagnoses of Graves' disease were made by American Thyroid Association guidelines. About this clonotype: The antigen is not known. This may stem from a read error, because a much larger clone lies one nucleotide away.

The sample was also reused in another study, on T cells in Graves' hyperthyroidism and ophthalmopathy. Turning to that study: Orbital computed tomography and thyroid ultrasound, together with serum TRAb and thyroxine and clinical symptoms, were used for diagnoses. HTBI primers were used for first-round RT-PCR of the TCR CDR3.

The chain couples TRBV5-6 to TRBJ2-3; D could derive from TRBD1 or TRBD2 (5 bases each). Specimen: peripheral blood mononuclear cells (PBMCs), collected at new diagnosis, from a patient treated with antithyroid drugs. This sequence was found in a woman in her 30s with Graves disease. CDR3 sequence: CASSSGRTAGDTQYF. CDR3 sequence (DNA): TGTGCCAGCAGCTCGGGGCGGACTGCAGGAGATACGCAGTATTTT. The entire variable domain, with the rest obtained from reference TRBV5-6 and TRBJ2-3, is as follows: DAGVTQSPTHLIKTRGQQVTLRCSPKSGHDTVSWYQQALGQGPQFIFQYYEEEERQRGNFPDRFSGHQFPNYSSELNVNALLLGDSALYLCASSSGRTAGDTQYFGPGTRLTVL.